Each of the 20 T cell receptor beta chains below was sequenced from the same sample in a study of blood T cell repertoires in COVID-19. Here immunoSEQ multiplex PCR was the method, and the copy in TCRdb shows in-frame clones only, minus some. This sample has a few hundred thousand clones, with 85% to 90% found just once. Sequenced sample: PBMCs or T cells enriched from blood (not recorded which). The receptors here all came from a woman in her 30s who had recovered from COVID-19.

This chain links TRBV19 with TRBJ1-6; 7 bases agree with TRBD1. Per germline, CDR1 LNHDA and CDR2 SQIVND (reference sequence). Trimming removed 6 bases from V and 0 bases from J; junction bases left unmatched: 5. This CDR3 has 16 amino acids. The CDR3 DNA reads TGTGCCAGTAGATGGGGACAGTACTCCTATAATTCACCCCTCCACTTT. Protein product: CASRWGQYSYNSPLHF.

This chain connects TRBV9 to TRBJ2-2, with D tentatively TRBD2 (6 bases). This CDR3 is built from 18 residues. V lost 0 bases, J lost 4 bases, and 19 bases lay in between. Germline V gene lookup returns CDR1 SGDLS and CDR2 YYNGEE. The chain's CDR3 is CASSVGRYGTLFTGELFF. DNA for the CDR3: TGTGCCAGCAGCGTAGGCAGATACGGGACTCTTTTCACCGGGGAGCTGTTTTTT. Looking up the rest from reference TRBV9 and TRBJ2-2 gives the full variable domain: DSGVTQTPKHLITATGQRVTLRCSPRSGDLSVYWYQQSLDQGLQFLIQYYNGEERAKGNILERFSAQQFPDLHSELNLSSLELGDSALYFCASSVGRYGTLFTGELFFGEGSRLTVL.

The CDR3 bases are TGTGCCAGCAGCCAGGAACCGGGACAGGGGGACTATGGCTACACCTTC. Translated: CASSQEPGQGDYGYTF. J is TRBJ1-2 and V is TRBV4-2; 11 positions match TRBD1. CDR3 length: 16 residues. Germline lookup yields CDR1 LGHNA and CDR2 YNFKEQ. V was pared by 3 bases and J by 3 bases, with 6 bases of the junction left unmatched.

The chain carries TRBV18 and TRBJ2-7, with no clear D. The germline gives CDR1 KGHSH, CDR2 LQKENI. The length of the CDR3 is 16 residues. V dropped 5 bases and J dropped 2 bases, with 19 bases sitting between them. CDR3 nucleotides: TGTGCCAGCTCATCTAGAGACCGCAACCCCGCCTACGAGCAGTACTTC. Protein product: CASSSRDRNPAYEQYF.

The chain employs TRBV4-2 and TRBJ2-3; the D gene is possibly TRBD2 (6 bases). Germline V gene lookup returns CDR1 LGHNA and CDR2 YNFKEQ. CDR3 length: 18 amino acids. Trimming stripped 1 base from V and 2 bases from J, with 19 bases between. The CDR3 DNA is TGTGCCAGCAGCCAAGGCGCCGGGACTTACTATAACACAGATACGCAGTATTTT. Translating gives CASSQGAGTYYNTDTQYF.

Here the CDR3 DNA reads TGTGCCAGCACCGACGGAGGGGTTGTATCACCCCTCCACTTT. Residues: CASTDGGVVSPLHF. This chain links TRBV6-5 with TRBJ1-6; D is perhaps TRBD1 (5 bases). Trimming cost V 7 bases and J 10 bases, with 17 bases left between them. CDR1 and CDR2 from the germline V gene are MNHEY and SVGAGI. CDR3 size: 14 residues.

The V and J genes are TRBV10-2 and TRBJ2-3; 13 bases agree with TRBD2. The germline V gene encodes CDR1 WSHSY and CDR2 SAAADI. The junction had 5 bases not matched to a gene; V was cut back by 9 bases and J by 5 bases. This CDR3 region has 14 residues. This CDR3 is CASRRTSGRDTQYF. The CDR3 nucleotides are TGCGCCAGTCGTCGGACTAGCGGGAGAGATACGCAGTATTTT.

CDR3 in amino acids: CASSYTGHEQFF. In DNA form, the CDR3 reads TGTGCCAGCAGTTATACAGGGCATGAGCAGTTCTTC. The chain couples TRBV27 to TRBJ2-1; possible D gene TRBD1, 6 bases. Germline V lookup: CDR1 MNHEY, CDR2 SMNVEV (reference sequence). This CDR3 comprises 12 residues. V was clipped by 4 bases and J by 8 bases, with 9 bases between them.

V usage is TRBV7-6 and J usage is TRBJ2-2; tentatively, D is TRBD1 (5 bases). The germline V gene encodes CDR1 SGHVS and CDR2 FNYEAQ. Deletions cut 3 bases from V and 6 bases from J, with 20 bases between. The length of the CDR3 is 17 residues. As DNA, the CDR3 is TGTGCCAGCAGCTTGTGGGCCCGGGCGGACAAACCCGGGGAGCTGTTTTTT. Protein product: CASSLWARADKPGELFF.

This clone occurred a few times. The V gene is TRBV30, the J gene TRBJ1-2; the D is unclear. This CDR3 contains 15 residues. Trimming took off 0 bases at V and 3 bases at J, with 14 bases between the two ends. Germline CDR1 GTSNPN, CDR2 SVGIG (reference sequence). The CDR3 DNA reads TGTGCCTGGAGTGTATCTTCTTACGGGGACTATGGCTACACCTTC. Its translation is CAWSVSSYGDYGYTF.

The V gene is TRBV6-1, the J gene TRBJ2-3; 9 bases line up with TRBD2. Losses at the gene ends were 4 bases for V and 2 bases for J; bases not matched to a gene: 13. Germline-derived CDR1 and CDR2 are MNHNS and SASEGT. There are 18 residues in the CDR3. CDR3 protein: CASSAPSGTSRNTDTQYF. CDR3 DNA: TGTGCCAGCAGTGCCCCATCGGGGACTAGCCGCAACACAGATACGCAGTATTTT.

This clone was counted a few times. This rearrangement joins TRBV30 to TRBJ1-5, with D tentatively TRBD1 (6 bases). V was trimmed by 0 bases and J by 1 base, leaving 10 bases between them. CDR3 size: 15 residues. Germline V CDR1 and CDR2: GTSNPN, SVGIG (reference sequence). The CDR3 sequence: CAWSVSGASNQPQHF. DNA of the CDR3: TGTGCCTGGAGTGTATCAGGGGCGAGCAATCAGCCCCAGCATTTT.

This chain connects TRBV19 to TRBJ1-1; D remains unclear. CDR3 length: 16 amino acids. Trimming removed 3 bases at V and 4 bases at J, with 18 bases between. Germline V gene data show CDR1 as LNHDA and CDR2 as SQIVND (reference sequence). CDR3 residues: CASSMGRPLGVTEAFF. The CDR3 nucleotides are TGTGCCAGTAGTATGGGCAGGCCCCTGGGTGTCACTGAAGCTTTCTTT.

V gene TRBV5-4 combines with J gene TRBJ1-2, with a tentative D call TRBD1 (5 bases). Germline CDR1 reads SGHNT; CDR2 reads YYREEE (reference sequence). The CDR3 loop spans 14 amino acids. V dropped 6 bases and J dropped 8 bases, with 20 bases sitting between them. The CDR3 loop is CASTPGRGLEGYTF. CDR3 DNA: TGTGCCAGCACTCCTGGAAGGGGACTGGAGGGCTACACCTTC.

The chain has TRBV6-5 and TRBJ2-1, with D possibly TRBD2 on 6 matching bases. Per the germline V gene, CDR1 is MNHEY and CDR2 is SVGAGI. The V gene lost 8 bases and the J gene lost 14 bases, with 16 bases spanning the gap. The CDR3 is 11 amino acids. Here the CDR3 DNA reads TGTGCCAGCTCTTGGGGGAGGTTGAAGTTCTTC. Its translation: CASSWGRLKFF.

The rearrangement links TRBV6-5 to TRBJ2-2; D is perhaps TRBD2 (6 bases). V was clipped by 8 bases and J by 4 bases, with 14 bases between them. This CDR3 has 14 amino acids. In germline, CDR1 is MNHEY, CDR2 SVGAGI. This chain's CDR3 is CASLWGDGTGELFF. CDR3 DNA sequence: TGTGCCAGCCTGTGGGGGGATGGCACCGGGGAGCTGTTTTTT.

The V and J genes are TRBV29-1 and TRBJ1-1; TRBD1 aligns across 10 bases. J lost 10 bases, V lost 1 base, and 9 bases had no gene match. From germline, CDR1 is SQVTM and CDR2 ANQGSEA. The CDR3 is 14 amino acids. CDR3 residues: CSVEVGTGAVGAFF. The CDR3 DNA is TGCAGCGTTGAAGTCGGGACAGGGGCGGTCGGAGCTTTCTTT.

The chain combines TRBV11-2 with TRBJ2-7; 10 bases are shared with TRBD1. There are 14 residues in the CDR3. In germline, CDR1 is SGHAT, CDR2 FQNNGV. J gave up 4 bases and V 6 bases, and 6 bases lay outside the gene matches. In DNA, the CDR3 is TGTGCCAGCAGTATCCGGGACAGGGGTTACGAGCAGTACTTC. It yields the protein CASSIRDRGYEQYF.

The sample holds one count of this clone. The identical CDR3 is also encoded by other nucleotide sequences in the sample. The chain recombines TRBV5-4 with TRBJ1-1; no clear D gene. V was cut by 0 bases and J by 1 base, with 4 bases left in between. Germline loops: CDR1 SGHNT, CDR2 YYREEE (reference sequence). The CDR3 sequence is 13 residues long. The CDR3 DNA is TGTGCCAGCAGCTTGGCAGGGAACACTGAAGCTTTCTTT. Its translation: CASSLAGNTEAFF. Full variable domain (outside the CDR3, taken from reference TRBV5-4 and TRBJ1-1): ETGVTQSPTHLIKTRGQQVTLRCSSQSGHNTVSWYQQALGQGPQFIFQYYREEENGRGNFPPRFSGLQFPNYSSELNVNALELDDSALYLCASSLAGNTEAFFGQGTRLTVV.

The V gene is TRBV18, the J gene TRBJ2-7, with D maybe TRBD1 (6 bases). The germline V gene encodes CDR1 KGHSH and CDR2 LQKENI. The CDR3 is made up of 13 amino acids. Deletions cut 3 bases from V and 0 bases from J, with 6 bases between. CDR3 nucleotide sequence: TGTGCCAGCTCACCGGGGGCCTCCTACGAGCAGTACTTC. It yields the protein CASSPGASYEQYF.